Shown below are 24 T cell receptor beta chains from a single sample sequenced in a study of cytomegalovirus exposure and HLA in healthy donors. The study ran its PCR with 60 Vbeta and 13 Jbeta primers. Method: immunoSEQ multiplex PCR; TCRdb's copy keeps in-frame clones and lacks some. The data show about 87,000 clones, 74% seen once. The source material was PBMCs. The origin of the receptors is a young man in good health and CMV-seropositive.

The chain combines TRBV6-6 with TRBJ1-1, with D tentatively TRBD1 (5 bases). The V gene's germline CDR1 is MNHNY and CDR2 SVGAGI (reference sequence). The V end was cut by 8 bases, the J end by 5 bases, with 21 bases between. The CDR3 extends over 15 amino acids. As DNA, the CDR3 is TGTGCCAGCGTACCTTATGGCCCCGGGGGAACTGAAGCTTTCTTT. This gives the protein CASVPYGPGGTEAFF.

The table lists this clone with a count of one. The chain employs TRBV7-8 and TRBJ1-2; maybe TRBD1 (5 bases). The CDR3 has 14 amino acids. CDR1 is SGHVS and CDR2 is FQNEAQ in the germline V gene. V lost 5 bases and J lost 4, with 14 bases in between. The CDR3 bases are TGTGCCAGCAGCCCCGACGGGGGAAGCTATGGCTACACCTTC. Its protein is CASSPDGGSYGYTF.

This chain links TRBV27 with TRBJ1-1, with no clear D. CDR1 MNHEY and CDR2 SMNVEV come from the germline V gene (reference sequence). There are 13 residues in the CDR3. With 3 bases removed from V and 0 bases from J, the gap between germline ends came to 5 bases. This CDR3 is CASSFYLNTEAFF. The CDR3 DNA reads as TGTGCCAGCAGTTTTTATTTGAACACTGAAGCTTTCTTT.

This chain joins TRBV15 and TRBJ2-4; D unresolved. Germline V lookup: CDR1 LNHNV, CDR2 YYDKDF (reference sequence). V was clipped by 8 bases and J by 6 bases, with 5 bases between them. The CDR3 length is 10 residues. The CDR3 nucleotides read TGTGCCACCTTCGGAAACATTCAGTACTTC. Translated, it gives CATFGNIQYF.

This chain uses TRBV11-3 with TRBJ2-3, with D unresolved. The length of the CDR3 is 13 residues. Germline V gene data show CDR1 as SGHNT and CDR2 as YENEEA. V lost 3 bases and J lost 2, with 6 bases in between. The CDR3 spells CASSLPYTDTQYF. The CDR3, as DNA: TGTGCCAGCAGCTTGCCCTACACAGATACGCAGTATTTT.

The chain combines TRBV30 with TRBJ2-5; D is undetermined. Trimming cost V 2 bases and J 2 bases, with 3 bases left between them. The CDR3 spans 11 residues. Per germline, CDR1 GTSNPN and CDR2 SVGIG (reference sequence). CDR3 region: CAWSQQETQYF. Written as DNA, the CDR3 is TGTGCCTGGAGTCAGCAAGAGACCCAGTACTTC. The complete variable domain, with remaining parts taken from reference TRBV30 and TRBJ2-5, reads SQTIHQWPATLVQPVGSPLSLECTVEGTSNPNLYWYRQAAGRGLQLLFYSVGIGQISSEVPQNLSASRPQDRQFILSSKKLLLSDSGFYLCAWSQQETQYFGPGTRLLVL.

This chain uses TRBV28 with TRBJ1-2, with a weak D call TRBD1 (5 bases). V dropped 3 bases and J dropped 6 bases, with 32 bases sitting between them. The V gene's germline CDR1 is MDHEN and CDR2 SYDVKM. The CDR3 is 20 residues long. CDR3 bases: TGTGCCAGCAGTTTTCGCGGCCTCGATGAATGGTGGGGCGACTCGAATGGCTACACCTTC. This codes for CASSFRGLDEWWGDSNGYTF.

V gene TRBV6-5 combines with J gene TRBJ2-3, with 11 bases identical to TRBD2. After removal of 3 bases from V and 3 bases from J, the junction contained 5 bases not matched to a gene. Germline values: CDR1 MNHEY, CDR2 SVGAGI. The CDR3 is 16 amino acids. As DNA, the CDR3 is TGTGCCAGCAGTTATGGACTAGCGGGTGGTACAGATACGCAGTATTTT. It yields the protein CASSYGLAGGTDTQYF.

The J gene is TRBJ2-3, the V gene TRBV11-2; 7 bases are shared with TRBD2. Germline loops: CDR1 SGHAT, CDR2 FQNNGV. The trim removed 2 bases at V and 6 bases at J, leaving 8 bases unmatched. This CDR3 has 15 amino acids. CDR3 sequence reads: CASSLSSGGPDTQYF. In DNA form, the CDR3 reads TGTGCCAGCAGCTTATCTAGCGGAGGACCTGATACGCAGTATTTT. Complete variable domain (other parts from reference TRBV11-2 and TRBJ2-3): EAGVAQSPRYKIIEKRQSVAFWCNPISGHATLYWYQQILGQGPKLLIQFQNNGVVDDSQLPKDRFSAERLKGVDSTLKIQPAKLEDSAVYLCASSLSSGGPDTQYFGPGTRLTVL.

V and J are TRBV28 and TRBJ2-7, with D maybe TRBD2 (6 bases). V was cut by 6 bases and J by 3 bases, with 18 bases left in between. In germline, CDR1 is MDHEN, CDR2 SYDVKM. The CDR3 totals 15 residues. CDR3 sequence (DNA): TGTGCCAGCAGAGTCGGTAGCGCGGGGTACTACGAGCAGTACTTC. Protein: CASRVGSAGYYEQYF. The variable domain in full, with the rest retrieved from reference TRBV28 and TRBJ2-7, is DVKVTQSSRYLVKRTGEKVFLECVQDMDHENMFWYRQDPGLGLRLIYFSYDVKMKEKGDIPEGYSVSREKKERFSLILESASTNQTSMYLCASRVGSAGYYEQYFGPGTRLTVT.

V usage is TRBV7-9 and J usage is TRBJ2-1; 11 bases match TRBD2. The length of the CDR3 is 17 residues. The germline CDR1 and CDR2 sequences are SEHNR and FQNEAQ (reference sequence). With V trimmed by 5 bases and J by 0 bases, 6 bases remained unmatched. This CDR3 is CASSPPGLAGSYNEQFF. The CDR3, as DNA: TGTGCCAGCAGCCCGCCCGGACTAGCGGGCTCCTACAATGAGCAGTTCTTC.

Worth noting for this clone: One end of the junction fails to match germline, which may point to a read error. The chain recombines TRBV5-1 with TRBJ2-7; D is perhaps TRBD1 (6 bases). The CDR3 runs 11 residues. From germline, CDR1 is SGHRS and CDR2 YFSETQ. CDR3 amino acids: CASRKDSLQHF. For the CDR3, the DNA is TGCGCCAGCAGAAAGGACAGCCTACAGCACTTC.

This clone was seen a single time. Germline and junction disagree at one end, which may indicate a read error. V gene TRBV7-7 combines with J gene TRBJ1-2; the D gene is possibly TRBD1 (6 bases). CDR1 SSHAT and CDR2 FNYEAQ come from the germline V gene (reference sequence). There are 15 residues in the CDR3. The chain's CDR3 is CASSGWDTRYYGYTF. In DNA, the CDR3 is TGTGCTAGCAGCGGATGGGACACAAGATACTATGGCTACACCTTC.

The chain couples TRBV15 to TRBJ1-2, with D possibly TRBD1 on 5 matching bases. CDR1 LNHNV and CDR2 YYDKDF come from the germline V gene (reference sequence). V lost 1 base to trimming and J lost 4 bases, with 10 bases between them. This CDR3 spans 14 amino acids. The CDR3 DNA is TGTGCCACCAGCAGAGCGGGGGGGACCTATGGCTACACCTTC. Translation gives CATSRAGGTYGYTF.

This chain joins TRBV7-2 and TRBJ2-1, with D possibly matching TRBD1 (6 bases). The V end lost 2 bases, the J end lost 8 bases, and 25 bases lay between the germline ends. Germline CDR1 reads SGHTA; CDR2 reads FQGNSA. The CDR3 has 18 amino acids. The CDR3 loop is CASSLFNFRTVPMDEQFF. The CDR3, as DNA: TGTGCCAGCAGCTTATTCAACTTCCGGACAGTTCCTATGGATGAGCAGTTCTTC.

There are a few counts of this clone. The V call is TRBV29-1, the J call TRBJ1-1; maybe TRBD1 (5 bases). Germline lookup yields CDR1 SQVTM and CDR2 ANQGSEA. The CDR3 totals 11 residues. The V end lost 5 bases, the J end lost 5 bases, and 9 bases lay between the germline ends. The CDR3 sequence is CSVSRGTEAFF. The DNA for the CDR3 is TGCAGCGTTTCAAGGGGAACTGAAGCTTTCTTT.

V and J are TRBV6-5 and TRBJ2-7; 10 positions agree with TRBD1. The CDR3 extends over 13 amino acids. V shed 7 bases, J shed 3 bases, and the junction held 3 bases outside the gene matches. The germline gives CDR1 MNHEY, CDR2 SVGAGI. The CDR3 spells CASTRTGGYEQYF. The CDR3 nucleotides are TGTGCCAGCACCCGGACAGGGGGCTACGAGCAGTACTTC.

This clone occurred a few times. This chain connects TRBV4-2 to TRBJ1-1, with 11 positions matching TRBD1. CDR1 and CDR2 from the germline V gene are LGHNA and YNFKEQ. V shed 1 base and J 4 bases; nucleotides not matched to a gene: 2. This CDR3 spans 15 amino acids. CDR3 DNA sequence: TGTGCCAGCAGCCAAGTAGGACAGGGGGCCACTGAAGCTTTCTTT. Translating gives CASSQVGQGATEAFF.

The chain carries TRBV15 and TRBJ2-5; TRBD1 aligns across 10 bases. Germline V lookup: CDR1 LNHNV, CDR2 YYDKDF (reference sequence). The CDR3 is made up of 17 amino acids. With V trimmed by 1 base and J by 1 base, 6 bases remained unmatched. The CDR3: CATSRVSGTGVQETQYF. The CDR3, as DNA: TGTGCCACCAGCAGAGTTAGCGGGACAGGGGTCCAAGAGACCCAGTACTTC.

The chain is built from TRBV6-1 and TRBJ1-1; TRBD1 matches at 10 bases. This CDR3 has 15 residues. Germline V lookup: CDR1 MNHNS, CDR2 SASEGT. After removal of 6 bases from V and 0 bases from J, the junction contained 4 bases not matched to a gene. DNA for the CDR3: TGTGCCAGCAGCTGGACAGGGGGGATGAACACTGAAGCTTTCTTT. Protein product: CASSWTGGMNTEAFF.

The V call is TRBV5-1, the J call TRBJ2-2, with a weak D call TRBD1 (6 bases). CDR3 length equals 15 residues. Looked up from germline, CDR1 is SGHRS and CDR2 is YFSETQ. The ends were cut back, 6 bases at V and 0 bases at J, with 12 bases in the middle. The CDR3, as DNA: TGCGCCAGCAAGGCAGGGGCGACGAACACCGGGGAGCTGTTTTTT. Translation: CASKAGATNTGELFF.

This chain connects TRBV28 to TRBJ2-4, with a weak D call TRBD2 (6 bases). The germline V gene has CDR1 MDHEN and CDR2 SYDVKM. Between the trimmed V and J ends, which lost 10 bases and 7 bases, there was a span of 17 bases. The CDR3 extends over 13 amino acids. Here the CDR3 DNA reads TGTGCCACCCTCCGCCGGGACTCCAACATTCAGTACTTC. Encoded protein: CATLRRDSNIQYF.

The rearrangement uses TRBV7-2 and TRBJ2-5, with D perhaps matching TRBD2 (5 bases). The CDR3 runs to 14 residues. Germline V lookup: CDR1 SGHTA, CDR2 FQGNSA. V was trimmed by 6 bases and J by 2 bases, leaving 13 bases between them. CDR3 bases: TGTGCCAGCAGAAAAGCGGCAACACAAGAGACCCAGTACTTC. Protein: CASRKAATQETQYF.

V gene TRBV7-2 combines with J gene TRBJ1-2; 11 nucleotides line up with TRBD1. Germline V gene sequence: CDR1 SGHTA, CDR2 FQGNSA. This CDR3 spans 15 amino acids. V shed 1 base and J 8 bases; nucleotides not matched to a gene: 6. CDR3 sequence reads: CASSLVGQGAPGYTF. The CDR3, as DNA: TGTGCCAGCAGCTTAGTAGGACAGGGGGCGCCCGGCTACACCTTC.